These 28 T cell receptor beta chains came from one sample sequenced in a study of T cell repertoires in cytomegalovirus infection. TCRdb used MiXCR to reprocess the reads, holding one entry per CDR3 protein. This table holds 490,000 or so distinct CDR3 sequences, roughly 12% found once. Source material: PBMCs. The receptors were sampled from a human donor in good health (CMV status not recorded). Some clones in this sample may be carry-over from other donors' samples.

CDR3 amino acids: CASSLVEGQAEKLFF. The CDR3 DNA is TGTGCCAGCAGCTTAGTGGAGGGACAGGCGGAAAAACTGTTTTTT. The chain is built from TRBV7-9 and TRBJ1-4, with TRBD1 matching 8 bases. Germline values: CDR1 SEHNR, CDR2 FQNEAQ (reference sequence). V dropped 1 base and J dropped 8; count of bases not matched to a gene: 6. The CDR3 sequence is 15 residues long.

J is TRBJ2-1 and V is TRBV6-5; weak D call: TRBD1 (5 bases). The CDR3 covers 16 residues. V was shortened by 5 bases and J by 0 bases, with 14 bases between the two germline ends. Germline CDR1 reads MNHEY; CDR2 reads SVGAGI. CDR3 loop: CASSPLQGSSYNEQFF. Here the CDR3 DNA reads TGTGCCAGCAGTCCCCTCCAGGGAAGCTCCTACAATGAGCAGTTCTTC.

This clonotype has a handful of counts. The V call is TRBV27, the J call TRBJ2-7; TRBD1 aligns across 9 bases. Per germline, CDR1 MNHEY and CDR2 SMNVEV (reference sequence). V gave up 6 bases and J gave up 0 bases; unmatched junction bases: 6. CDR3 length: 15 amino acids. The CDR3 DNA follows: TGTGCCAGCAGCCGAACAGGGGGCTCCTCCTACGAGCAGTACTTC. This translates into CASSRTGGSSYEQYF.

The chain employs TRBV20-1 and TRBJ1-1, with D possibly matching TRBD1 (6 bases). Trimming removed 3 bases at V and 1 base at J, with 9 bases between. Germline assignment: CDR1 DFQATT and CDR2 SNEGSKA (reference sequence). The CDR3 has 13 amino acids. In DNA form, the CDR3 reads TGCAGTGCTAGTCAGGGGAGGAACACTGAAGCTTTCTTT. Translated, it gives CSASQGRNTEAFF.

This clonotype was found a few times. The rearrangement links TRBV6-6 to TRBJ1-4; no definite D call. This CDR3 is built from 14 residues. Germline values: CDR1 MNHNY, CDR2 SVGAGI (reference sequence). V was trimmed by 6 bases and J by 6 bases, leaving 14 bases between them. The CDR3 nucleotides read TGTGCCAGCAGGGGAGGAGGGAGGGATGAAAAACTGTTTTTT. Amino acid sequence: CASRGGGRDEKLFF.

The chain employs TRBV6-6 and TRBJ2-7; D is ambiguous. The germline CDR1 and CDR2 sequences are MNHNY and SVGAGI (reference sequence). This CDR3 is 15 amino acids long. V lost 4 bases, J lost 0 bases, and 13 bases lay in between. The CDR3 nucleotides read TGTGCCAGCAGTTTTAGGGCATCCAGCTCCTACGAGCAGTACTTC. This gives the protein CASSFRASSSYEQYF.

This clonotype came up many times. Here the CDR3 DNA reads TGCAGCGTTACTAAGGGGAACACTGAAGCTTTCTTT. Translated: CSVTKGNTEAFF. This chain uses TRBV29-1 with TRBJ1-1; no clear D gene. V dropped 5 bases and J dropped 1 base, with 8 bases sitting between them. Germline V gene sequence: CDR1 SQVTM, CDR2 ANQGSEA. This CDR3 is built from 12 residues.

This clonotype was observed a handful of times. This sequence joins TRBV19 and TRBJ2-2; 9 bases agree with TRBD2. This CDR3 is built from 18 residues. V lost 6 bases, J lost 5 bases, and 16 bases stayed unmatched. Germline values: CDR1 LNHDA, CDR2 SQIVND (reference sequence). The CDR3 DNA follows: TGTGCCAGTAGCCCTGGGGGCCTTAGCGGGAGACGGACCGGGGAGCTGTTTTTT. This gives the protein CASSPGGLSGRRTGELFF.

This clonotype has at least ten counts. The chain combines TRBV7-8 with TRBJ1-6, with 9 positions matching TRBD1. The CDR3 length is 14 residues. Trimming cost V 4 bases and J 9 bases; bases outside gene matches: 4. The germline V gene has CDR1 SGHVS and CDR2 FQNEAQ. The CDR3 reads CASSWTGVGSPLHF. The CDR3 coding sequence is TGTGCCAGCAGCTGGACAGGGGTTGGTTCACCCCTCCACTTT.

The sample holds many counts of this clonotype. The chain employs TRBV4-2 and TRBJ2-3; 9 nucleotides agree with TRBD1. The CDR3 consists of 14 residues. The germline CDR1 and CDR2 sequences are LGHNA and YNFKEQ. V trimming: 1 base; J trimming: 4 bases; junction bases outside the gene matches: 0. The CDR3 loop is CASSQGTGADTQYF. The CDR3, as DNA: TGTGCCAGCAGCCAAGGGACAGGGGCAGATACGCAGTATTTT.

This clonotype came up a few times. This sequence joins TRBV29-1 and TRBJ1-2; 8 bases line up with TRBD1. The ends lost 2 bases at V and 7 bases at J; junction bases unmatched: 3. This CDR3 contains 12 residues. The germline V gene has CDR1 SQVTM and CDR2 ANQGSEA. CDR3 residues: CSVENQGAGYTF. CDR3 DNA sequence: TGCAGCGTTGAAAACCAGGGGGCTGGCTACACCTTC. Based on the CDR3 plus reference TRBV29-1 and TRBJ1-2, the full variable domain is SAVISQKPSRDICQRGTSLTIQCQVDSQVTMMFWYRQQPGQSLTLIATANQGSEATYESGFVIDKFPISRPNLTFSTLTVSNMSPEDSSIYLCSVENQGAGYTFGSGTRLTVV.

This clonotype was seen repeatedly, ten times or more. CDR3 DNA sequence: TGTGCCAGCAGCCCTAGGGCCAAAAACATTCAGTACTTC. It translates to CASSPRAKNIQYF. The genes are TRBV7-9 and TRBJ2-4; D is undetermined. The CDR3 loop spans 13 amino acids. CDR1 SEHNR and CDR2 FQNEAQ come from the germline V gene (reference sequence). Between the trimmed V and J ends, which lost 5 bases and 1 base, there was a span of 6 bases.

This clonotype was detected ten times or more. This chain joins TRBV3-1 and TRBJ1-1, with D uncertain. Per germline, CDR1 LGHDT and CDR2 YNNKEL (reference sequence). The CDR3 contains 13 residues. V dropped 2 bases and J dropped 1 base, with 5 bases sitting between them. For the CDR3, the DNA is TGTGCCAGCAGCCAAATGGAGAACACTGAAGCTTTCTTT. It specifies CASSQMENTEAFF.

This clonotype was detected ten times or more. V gene TRBV7-3 combines with J gene TRBJ2-1, with TRBD2 identical over 12 bases. The germline V gene has CDR1 SGHTA and CDR2 FQGTGA. The length of the CDR3 is 16 residues. The ends lost 5 bases at V and 4 bases at J; junction bases unmatched: 6. The CDR3 region is CASSPTSGGLYNEQFF. CDR3 nucleotides: TGTGCCAGCAGCCCTACTAGCGGGGGGTTATACAATGAGCAGTTCTTC.

This clonotype was seen at least ten times. This chain uses TRBV15 with TRBJ1-1, with D perhaps matching TRBD1 (6 bases). CDR1 is LNHNV, CDR2 YYDKDF, per germline (reference sequence). CDR3 length equals 14 residues. V lost 5 bases to trimming and J lost 1 base, with 11 bases between them. The CDR3 DNA reads TGTGCCACCAGCCGCCTAGGGGGGAACACTGAAGCTTTCTTT. Encoded protein: CATSRLGGNTEAFF.

This clonotype was picked up many times. J is TRBJ1-4 and V is TRBV7-8, with 8 bases aligning to TRBD1. CDR1 is SGHVS and CDR2 is FQNEAQ in the germline V gene. The ends lost 7 bases at V and 10 bases at J; junction bases unmatched: 11. This CDR3 spans 14 amino acids. The CDR3 loop is CASIRDRGGGKLFF. CDR3 DNA sequence: TGTGCCAGCATCCGAGACAGGGGTGGCGGAAAACTGTTTTTT. Full variable domain (rest looked up from reference TRBV7-8 and TRBJ1-4): GAGVSQSPRYKVAKRGQDVALRCDPISGHVSLFWYQQALGQGPEFLTYFQNEAQLDKSGLPSDRFFAERPEGSVSTLKIQRTQQEDSAVYLCASIRDRGGGKLFFGSGTQLSVL.

At least ten counts were recorded for this clonotype. The chain is built from TRBV7-3 and TRBJ2-6; D gene unclear. The CDR3 consists of 13 residues. Per the germline V gene, CDR1 is SGHTA and CDR2 is FQGTGA. Trimming removed 9 bases at V and 0 bases at J, with 6 bases between. This CDR3 is CASSDSGANVLTF. The CDR3 DNA sequence: TGTGCCAGTTCGGACTCTGGGGCCAACGTCCTGACTTTC.

The table lists this clonotype with many counts. The chain joins TRBV11-2 to TRBJ2-7; no reliable D call. Germline values: CDR1 SGHAT, CDR2 FQNNGV. The CDR3 sequence is 16 residues long. Trimming cost V 1 base and J 0 bases, with 13 bases left between them. CDR3 amino acids: CASSLVYTSASYEQYF. The DNA for the CDR3 is TGTGCCAGCAGCTTAGTATACACCAGCGCCTCCTACGAGCAGTACTTC. Variable domain in full (rest from reference TRBV11-2 and TRBJ2-7): EAGVAQSPRYKIIEKRQSVAFWCNPISGHATLYWYQQILGQGPKLLIQFQNNGVVDDSQLPKDRFSAERLKGVDSTLKIQPAKLEDSAVYLCASSLVYTSASYEQYFGPGTRLTVT.

This clonotype was seen a few times. This chain joins TRBV7-9 and TRBJ2-5, with 12 positions matching TRBD2. The V and J ends lost 5 bases and 4 bases, in that order; junction bases with no gene match: 8. The CDR3 loop spans 16 amino acids. CDR1 is SEHNR, CDR2 FQNEAQ, per germline (reference sequence). The CDR3 bases are TGTGCCAGCAGCGGGCGACTAGCGGGGGCGAGAGAGACCCAGTACTTC. Translation gives CASSGRLAGARETQYF. Supplemented by reference TRBV7-9 and TRBJ2-5, the full variable domain reads DTGVSQNPRHKITKRGQNVTFRCDPISEHNRLYWYRQTLGQGPEFLTYFQNEAQLEKSRLLSDRFSAERPKGSFSTLEIQRTEQGDSAMYLCASSGRLAGARETQYFGPGTRLLVL.

This clonotype was counted between two and nine times. The J gene is TRBJ1-2, the V gene TRBV12-3 or TRBV12-4; the match to TRBD1 covers 7 bases. This CDR3 region has 13 residues. V was clipped by 6 bases and J by 2 bases; unmatched bases: 3. CDR3 region: CASRTGENYGYTF. The CDR3 DNA sequence: TGTGCCAGCAGAACAGGGGAGAACTATGGCTACACCTTC.

This clonotype was seen at least ten times. The chain combines TRBV7-2 with TRBJ2-1; 9 bases fit TRBD2. The CDR3 is made up of 16 amino acids. From germline, CDR1 is SGHTA and CDR2 FQGNSA. Losses at the gene ends were 7 bases for V and 8 bases for J; bases not matched to a gene: 15. CDR3 sequence: CASTTLRRGGSDEQFF. DNA for the CDR3: TGTGCCAGCACGACTCTACGGCGGGGGGGCAGCGATGAGCAGTTCTTC.

To note about this clonotype: Being one base from a much bigger clone, this may be a read error. This rearrangement joins TRBV24-1 to TRBJ2-5, with a weak D call TRBD2 (6 bases). The length of the CDR3 is 13 residues. The germline CDR1 and CDR2 sequences are KGHDR and SFDVKD. The V end was cut by 9 bases, the J end by 3 bases, with 13 bases between. CDR3 bases: TGTGCCACCCGGTGGTCGGGGGAAGAGACCCAGTACTTC. The encoded protein is CATRWSGEETQYF.

This clonotype was counted many times. CDR3 nucleotide sequence: TGTGCCAGCAGCCTGGGGGACCGGAACACTGAAGCTTTCTTT. This gives the protein CASSLGDRNTEAFF. The gene calls are TRBV7-2 and TRBJ1-1, with D possibly being TRBD1 (5 bases). This CDR3 contains 14 residues. Germline loops: CDR1 SGHTA, CDR2 FQGNSA. V gave up 5 bases and J gave up 1 base, with 11 bases separating them.

This clonotype was found many times. The genes are TRBV11-2 and TRBJ2-5; 7 nucleotides agree with TRBD1. Trimming at V came to 6 bases and at J to 5 bases, leaving 6 bases not matched to a gene. The CDR3 covers 13 residues. From germline, CDR1 is SGHAT and CDR2 FQNNGV. CDR3 loop: CASRRQGSETQYF. In DNA, the CDR3 is TGTGCCAGCAGACGACAGGGATCGGAGACCCAGTACTTC.

The CDR3 sequence is CASRRTGWGYTF. The CDR3 DNA reads TGTGCCAGCAGGCGGACGGGGTGGGGCTACACCTTC. The chain recombines TRBV6-6 with TRBJ1-2; no firm D call. Germline-derived CDR1 and CDR2 are MNHNY and SVGAGI (reference sequence). CDR3 size: 12 residues. V gave up 6 bases and J gave up 8 bases, with 13 bases separating them.

This clonotype has a count of ten or more. The rearrangement links TRBV5-6 to TRBJ1-1; perhaps TRBD1 as D (6 bases). The CDR3 is 16 amino acids. CDR1 and CDR2 from the germline V gene are SGHDT and YYEEEE. V was cut by 1 base and J by 6 bases, with 19 bases left in between. The CDR3 protein is CASSLKGGAGMSEAFF. The CDR3 nucleotides read TGTGCCAGCAGCTTGAAAGGGGGGGCAGGGATGTCTGAAGCTTTCTTT.

About this clonotype: Possible read error: a much larger clone is one base away. The chain combines TRBV11-2 with TRBJ1-4, with D hard to call. The CDR3 loop spans 14 amino acids. V was clipped by 0 bases and J by 2 bases, with 4 bases between them. CDR1 and CDR2 from the germline V gene are SGHAT and FQNNGV. CDR3 nucleotide sequence: TGTGCCAGCAGCTTAGACAGTACTAATGAAAAACTGTTTTTT. This gives the protein CASSLDSTNEKLFF.

This clonotype was seen a handful of times. This chain connects TRBV28 to TRBJ1-1; the match to TRBD1 covers 7 bases. This CDR3 has 15 amino acids. Germline CDR1 is MDHEN and CDR2 is SYDVKM. V was clipped by 1 base and J by 6 bases; unmatched bases: 8. The CDR3 reads CASSLLGGQIPEAFF. CDR3 coding DNA: TGTGCCAGCAGTTTATTAGGGGGACAGATTCCTGAAGCTTTCTTT.